These 21 T cell receptor beta chains were sequenced from one sample in a study of human T cells and chemical hapten exposure. TCRdb re-called the RACE reads through MiXCR, storing one row per CDR3 protein. Seen here are 350,000 or so distinct CDR3 sequences, roughly 6.9% observed once, and the top ten hold roughly 8%. Indicated time point: patch test 1, 2 weeks after DPC sensitization. Treatment specified: therapeutic diphenylcyclopropenone sensitization with weekly scalp DPC. The specimen comprised whole blood, sampled in connection with sensitization to the hapten diphenylcyclopropenone (DPC). The source is a woman under 30 with alopecia areata. Some clones in this sample may be carry-over from other donors' samples.

This clonotype was seen repeatedly, ten times or more. The gene calls are TRBV6-2 or TRBV6-3 and TRBJ1-5; 7 positions match TRBD1. V gave up 7 bases and J gave up 5 bases; unmatched junction bases: 5. This CDR3 spans 13 amino acids. Germline values: CDR1 MNHEY, CDR2 SVGEGT. The CDR3 spells CASTDREDQPQHF. The CDR3 DNA sequence: TGTGCCAGCACAGACAGGGAGGATCAGCCCCAGCATTTT.

This clonotype has a count of ten or more. The gene calls are TRBV11-2 and TRBJ2-4; D is possibly TRBD2 (5 bases). Trimming took 1 base from V and 7 from J, leaving 14 bases between them. CDR3 length: 15 residues. Per the germline V gene, CDR1 is SGHAT and CDR2 is FQNNGV. The CDR3 DNA reads as TGTGCCAGCAGCTTAGCCGGGAAGGTTTCGAACATTCAGTACTTC. It is translated as CASSLAGKVSNIQYF.

This clonotype came up a few times. The V gene is TRBV25-1, the J gene TRBJ1-1; TRBD1 agrees at 7 bases. The J segment lost 7 bases and the V segment lost 7 bases, leaving 9 bases of the junction unmatched. The CDR3 runs to 13 residues. Germline values: CDR1 MGHDK, CDR2 SYGVNS. Here the CDR3 DNA reads TGTGCCAGCAAGACAGGGAGGACGGATGAAGCTTTCTTT. It codes for CASKTGRTDEAFF.

This clonotype appeared many times. The chain recombines TRBV7-9 with TRBJ1-4, with D perhaps TRBD1 (6 bases). Looked up from germline, CDR1 is SEHNR and CDR2 is FQNEAQ (reference sequence). This CDR3 spans 14 amino acids. V dropped 6 bases and J dropped 4 bases, with 12 bases sitting between them. The CDR3 loop reads CASSLTGRNEKLFF. Here the CDR3 DNA reads TGTGCCAGCAGTCTGACAGGACGTAATGAAAAACTGTTTTTT.

This clonotype came up a few times. This sequence joins TRBV12-3 or TRBV12-4 and TRBJ2-3; the D is unclear. The CDR3 length is 13 residues. Trimming cost V 7 bases and J 3 bases, with 11 bases left between them. DNA of the CDR3: TGTGCCAGCACCACGTCTCAGACAGATACGCAGTATTTT. Its protein product is CASTTSQTDTQYF.

This clonotype was detected ten times or more. The rearrangement links TRBV3-1 to TRBJ2-3; D gene uncertain. The CDR3 length is 14 residues. Germline V gene sequence: CDR1 LGHDT, CDR2 YNNKEL (reference sequence). The V gene lost 1 base and the J gene lost 2 bases, with 7 bases spanning the gap. As DNA, the CDR3 is TGTGCCAGCAGCCAAGGCAGTCTCACAGATACGCAGTATTTT. It translates to CASSQGSLTDTQYF.

This clonotype was seen repeatedly, ten times or more. The genes are TRBV12-5 and TRBJ1-1, with D possibly TRBD1 on 5 matching bases. The germline CDR1 and CDR2 sequences are LGHNT and FRNRAP. The length of the CDR3 is 16 residues. V dropped 0 bases and J dropped 5 bases, with 16 bases sitting between them. The CDR3 sequence: CASGLVGYGGGTEAFF. The CDR3 DNA is TGTGCTAGTGGTTTGGTTGGGTATGGGGGGGGAACTGAAGCTTTCTTT.

This clonotype showed up many times. The chain links TRBV27 to TRBJ2-4, with 7 bases aligning to TRBD2. CDR3 length equals 15 residues. Germline lookup yields CDR1 MNHEY and CDR2 SMNVEV (reference sequence). The trim removed 4 bases at V and 5 bases at J, leaving 8 bases unmatched. CDR3 in amino acids: CASSSVRGGENIQYF. CDR3 bases: TGTGCCAGCAGTTCAGTTCGCGGGGGAGAAAACATTCAGTACTTC.

With regard to this clonotype: At one boundary the junction diverges from the germline segment, which might be a read error. The rearrangement uses TRBV12-3 or TRBV12-4 and TRBJ2-2; D is tentatively TRBD1 or TRBD2 (5 bases each). The CDR3 contains 15 residues. The CDR3 sequence is CASSIQGARTGELSF. CDR3 nucleotides: TGTGCCAGCAGCATTCAGGGAGCTCGAACCGGGGAGCTGTCTTTT.

This clonotype was recorded many times. The CDR3 DNA follows: TGTGCCAGCAGGTCGGGCGCAGGAGGAAACACCATATATTTT. It specifies CASRSGAGGNTIYF. The chain is built from TRBV2 and TRBJ1-3, with D unclear. Trimming took 6 bases from V and 4 from J, leaving 13 bases between them. Germline CDR1 SNHLY, CDR2 FYNNEI. The CDR3 extends over 14 amino acids.

Ten or more counts support this clonotype. The rearrangement links TRBV4-1 to TRBJ2-4; no definite D call. The CDR3 extends over 13 amino acids. Germline V gene sequence: CDR1 MGHRA, CDR2 YSYEKL. Trimming pared 3 bases from V and 7 bases from J, leaving 10 bases between. CDR3 in DNA: TGCGCCAGCAGCCAGGTTCTAAGGAACATTCAGTACTTC. This sequence encodes CASSQVLRNIQYF.

This clonotype has ten or more counts. The rearrangement uses TRBV14 and TRBJ1-2; a weak D match, TRBD1 (6 bases). The germline CDR1 and CDR2 sequences are SGHDN and FVKESK. There are 15 residues in the CDR3. Between the trimmed V and J ends, which lost 1 base and 4 bases, there was a span of 13 bases. CDR3 nucleotides: TGTGCCAGCAGCCAAGTCCAGGGGCAAAGCTATGGCTACACCTTC. This sequence encodes CASSQVQGQSYGYTF.

In its sample, this clonotype was seen many times. V gene TRBV3-1 combines with J gene TRBJ1-1; D unresolved. The V and J ends lost 3 bases and 2 bases respectively, with 10 bases between them. The CDR3 spans 14 residues. Germline V CDR1 and CDR2: LGHDT, YNNKEL (reference sequence). The chain's CDR3 is CASSQAQHNTEAFF. CDR3 sequence (DNA): TGTGCCAGCAGCCAGGCCCAGCATAACACTGAAGCTTTCTTT.

The rearrangement joins TRBV3-1 to TRBJ2-7; TRBD2 aligns across 10 bases. Trimming at V came to 6 bases and at J to 3 bases, leaving 8 bases not matched to a gene. This CDR3 has 15 amino acids. Per the germline V gene, CDR1 is LGHDT and CDR2 is YNNKEL (reference sequence). The CDR3 region has the DNA TGTGCCAGCAGACAGGGACTAGCGACCCTCTACGAGCAGTACTTC. This encodes CASRQGLATLYEQYF.

This clonotype was observed at least ten times. The chain couples TRBV5-4 to TRBJ2-5; a weak D match, TRBD1 (5 bases). Germline assignment: CDR1 SGHNT and CDR2 YYREEE (reference sequence). This CDR3 has 15 amino acids. The germline V and J ends were trimmed by 1 base and 1 base, with 11 bases remaining between them. CDR3 sequence: CASSLPLGAQETQYF. The CDR3 DNA is TGTGCCAGCAGCTTGCCCTTAGGGGCCCAAGAGACCCAGTACTTC.

This clonotype was found a few times. The rearrangement uses TRBV4-3 and TRBJ2-1, with TRBD2 matching over 12 bases. The V segment lost 0 bases and the J segment 9 bases; nucleotides outside the gene matches: 6. CDR3 length: 16 residues. Germline lookup yields CDR1 LGHNA and CDR2 YSLEER. The CDR3 sequence: CASSQEYLAGGLEQFF. The CDR3, as DNA: TGCGCCAGCAGCCAAGAGTACCTAGCGGGGGGGCTTGAGCAGTTCTTC.

This clonotype occurred a few times. The chain carries TRBV12-3 or TRBV12-4 and TRBJ1-1; possibly TRBD1 for D (6 bases). The CDR3 runs 16 residues. V lost 6 bases and J lost 4, with 21 bases in between. This CDR3 reads CASSSWQGIVSTEAFF. DNA for the CDR3: TGTGCCAGCAGCTCCTGGCAGGGGATAGTTAGCACTGAAGCTTTCTTT.

The genes are TRBV28 and TRBJ1-2, with 9 positions matching TRBD1. This CDR3 is 14 amino acids long. J lost 7 bases, V lost 6 bases, and 9 bases had no gene match. Germline CDR1 and CDR2: MDHEN and SYDVKM. CDR3 protein: CASRPGQGSFGYTF. Written as DNA, the CDR3 is TGTGCCAGCAGGCCGGGACAGGGATCCTTTGGCTACACCTTC.

This clonotype was counted at least ten times. The V and J genes are TRBV20-1 and TRBJ1-5, with TRBD1 matching over 7 bases. J was trimmed by 5 bases and V by 3 bases; bases with no gene match: 7. The germline V gene has CDR1 DFQATT and CDR2 SNEGSKA (reference sequence). This CDR3 is built from 14 residues. The CDR3 region is CSARWGDRDQPQHF. The CDR3 DNA follows: TGCAGTGCTAGGTGGGGAGACAGGGATCAGCCCCAGCATTTT.

This clonotype was picked up many times. The rearrangement links TRBV4-1 to TRBJ2-7, with a possible D match to TRBD1 (5 bases). This CDR3 is 14 amino acids long. Germline CDR1 and CDR2: MGHRA and YSYEKL. With 4 bases removed from V and 6 bases from J, the gap between germline ends came to 16 bases. This CDR3 reads CASSRGDTYSEQYF. The CDR3 nucleotides read TGCGCCAGCAGCCGGGGCGATACGTACTCCGAGCAGTACTTC.

This clonotype was seen a few times. The chain recombines TRBV6-2 or TRBV6-3 with TRBJ2-2; the match to TRBD2 covers 14 bases. Germline CDR1 and CDR2: MNHEY and SVGEGT. The CDR3 spans 14 residues. J lost 10 bases, V lost 6 bases, and 4 bases had no gene match. CDR3 in DNA: TGTGCCAGCAGACGGACTAGCGGGGGGCTGGAGCTGTTTTTT. As protein: CASRRTSGGLELFF.